This T cell receptor (beta chain) was obtained from a study of blood T cell repertoires in COVID-19. Study-level information: Specimens from acute and convalescent COVID-19 originated in the United States, Italy and Spain.

CDR1 and CDR2 from the germline V gene are LGHDT and YNNKEL (reference sequence). The CDR3 covers 11 residues. Trimming removed 6 bases from V and 5 bases from J, with 7 bases in between. Data came from immunoSEQ multiplex PCR; TCRdb stores just in-frame clones and leaves some out. The sample carries around 99,000 clones, just under 90% recorded once. The source is a human donor in a cohort sampled during active COVID-19. The chain is built from TRBV3-1 (or the pseudogene TRBV3-2) and TRBJ1-1; tentative D call: TRBD1 (5 bases). The sample consisted of peripheral blood. The CDR3 nucleotides read TGTGCCAGCAGGGGGCGGACTGAAGCTTTCTTT. Translation: CASRGRTEAFF.